A single sample is the source of the 11 T cell receptor beta chains below, sequenced in a study of blood T cells in healthy people across ages (dated by TCRdb to between 2014 and 2016). The library was prepared using 5' RACE. Sequenced using an Illumina HiSeq 2500. A second PCR of about 6 to 11 cycles was performed with a sample-barcoded 5' primer and a J-beta primer mix. TCRdb passed the public sequencing reads through fastp at Q25 and MiXCR, retaining productive beta sequences. Identical CDR3 protein sequences are pooled into one entry, listed with their most common genes and DNA. Here the sample has roughly 800,000 distinct CDR3 sequences; over 45% occur a single time. Of the sample, roughly 20% falls within the top ten clones. Sequenced material: blood. These receptors originate from a man younger than 45 in good health.

This chain joins TRBV20-1 and TRBJ2-5; TRBD1 aligns across 8 bases. Germline CDR1 reads DFQATT; CDR2 reads SNEGSKA (reference sequence). V trimming: 4 bases; J trimming: 2 bases; junction bases outside the gene matches: 15. This CDR3 region has 17 residues. The CDR3 protein is CSAIIRGPLRVQETQYF. The CDR3 coding sequence is TGCAGTGCTATCATCAGGGGGCCCCTGAGGGTACAAGAGACCCAGTACTTC.

This chain links TRBV7-2 with TRBJ1-1; D remains unclear. Germline lookup yields CDR1 SGHTA and CDR2 FQGNSA. This CDR3 region has 13 residues. V lost 5 bases and J 11 bases, leaving 18 bases between the germline ends. CDR3 amino acids: CASSDGYGSAAFF. CDR3 bases: TGTGCCAGCAGCGACGGATATGGGTCCGCGGCTTTCTTT.

This clonotype was recorded a few times. The J gene is TRBJ2-4, the V gene TRBV10-2, with 9 bases fitting TRBD2. V was pared by 7 bases and J by 8 bases, with 9 bases of the junction left unmatched. From germline, CDR1 is WSHSY and CDR2 SAAADI. The CDR3 has 14 residues. Here the CDR3 reads CASKTGLAEDIQYF. The CDR3 nucleotides are TGCGCCAGCAAGACGGGACTAGCAGAGGACATTCAGTACTTC.

The chain is built from TRBV10-3 and TRBJ1-4; the match to TRBD1 covers 8 bases. Germline CDR1 ENHRY, CDR2 SYGVKD. The CDR3 length is 13 residues. The J segment lost 6 bases and the V segment lost 11 bases, leaving 8 bases of the junction unmatched. The CDR3 spells CASSRGQDEKLFF. The DNA of the CDR3 is TGTGCCTCGTCCAGGGGGCAGGATGAAAAACTGTTTTTT.

This clonotype was detected only a few times. V gene TRBV4-1 combines with J gene TRBJ2-3; D may be TRBD2 (6 bases). Germline V gene sequence: CDR1 MGHRA, CDR2 YSYEKL. The CDR3 loop spans 16 amino acids. V lost 1 base and J 6 bases, leaving 17 bases between the germline ends. The CDR3 sequence: CASSQVGREWEDTQYF. In DNA, the CDR3 is TGCGCCAGCAGCCAAGTTGGACGGGAGTGGGAGGATACGCAGTATTTT.

A few counts support this clonotype. The V gene is TRBV29-1, the J gene TRBJ2-7; D gene unclear. CDR3 length: 11 amino acids. Germline loops: CDR1 SQVTM, CDR2 ANQGSEA. Deletions cut 5 bases from V and 2 bases from J, with 7 bases between. This CDR3 reads CSVSRAYEQYF. The CDR3 DNA is TGCAGCGTTTCCCGGGCCTACGAGCAGTACTTC.

The V call is TRBV7-9, the J call TRBJ1-5, with a tentative D call TRBD1 (6 bases). CDR3 length: 13 residues. The germline V gene has CDR1 SEHNR and CDR2 FQNEAQ (reference sequence). The V end lost 6 bases, the J end lost 1 base, and 7 bases lay between the germline ends. The CDR3 region has the DNA TGTGCCAGCAGTACAGGGAGCAATCAGCCCCAGCATTTT. This translates into CASSTGSNQPQHF.

This chain uses TRBV6-2 or TRBV6-3 with TRBJ2-3; D may be TRBD2 (6 bases). Germline V gene data show CDR1 as MNHEY and CDR2 as SVGEGT. V shed 10 bases and J shed 6 bases, with 14 bases lying between them. This CDR3 region has 12 residues. CDR3 in amino acids: CATGDLTDTQYF. CDR3 nucleotides: TGTGCCACTGGGGACTTAACGGATACGCAGTATTTT.

The genes are TRBV12-3 or TRBV12-4 and TRBJ1-2; TRBD1 might be the D (6 bases). The germline V and J ends were trimmed by 5 bases and 7 bases, with 17 bases remaining between them. The CDR3 is made up of 14 amino acids. The CDR3 here is CASSGGQPPGGYTF. The CDR3 DNA reads as TGTGCCAGCAGTGGTGGACAGCCACCCGGTGGCTACACCTTC.

This chain uses TRBV7-3 with TRBJ2-3, with D possibly being TRBD1 (5 bases). The CDR3 totals 12 residues. The germline V gene has CDR1 SGHTA and CDR2 FQGTGA. V was cut by 5 bases and J by 6 bases, with 9 bases left in between. CDR3 sequence: CASSNAGDTQYF. For the CDR3, the DNA is TGTGCCAGCAGCAATGCAGGGGATACGCAGTATTTT.

Comments on this clonotype: A much larger clone sits a single nucleotide away, making a read error possible. The chain couples TRBV3-1 to TRBJ2-7, with 12 bases identical to TRBD2. Germline CDR1 reads LGHDT; CDR2 reads YNNKEL (reference sequence). The CDR3 totals 16 residues. With V trimmed by 3 bases and J by 7 bases, 10 bases remained unmatched. CDR3 sequence: CASSHPRLAGENEQYF. CDR3 in DNA: TGTGCCAGCAGCCACCCACGACTAGCGGGAGAGAATGAGCAGTACTTC.